This T cell receptor beta chain was documented in a study of T cell repertoires in cytomegalovirus infection (dated by TCRdb to between 2017 and 2020). Some background on the complete study: Because public TCR beta signatures pointed to carriage of CMV infection together with the matching HLA type, the HLA type of each donor mattered for the analysis.

V sheds 5 bases and J sheds 1 base, leaving 9 bases between their ends. The germline V gene provides CDR1 SQVTM and CDR2 ANQGSEA. The CDR3 measures 14 amino acids from cysteine to phenylalanine. The DNA shown is the 42-base CDR3, in frame from base 1. TCRdb lists the instrument as Illumina HiSeq 1500. TCRdb trimmed the raw reads at Q25, called clones with MiXCR and kept productive beta chains. Entries are consolidated by CDR3 protein sequence, retaining the most common genes and DNA. This sample holds 560,000 or so distinct CDR3 sequences; approximately 15% were observed only once. More than 20% of the sample goes to the ten largest clones. Remarks on this clonotype: Its antigen remains undetermined. No much larger clonotype is one base removed from it; base qualities were not supplied.

The study at large found these results: In both this cohort and an independent cohort of several hundred donors, the cumulative frequency of public TCR beta family members distinguished carriers of CMV infection plus the relevant HLA type. The ex vivo response was dominated by HLA-C-restricted CMV-specific TCR beta clonotypes, which also provided the single most frequent clonotype in two of eight donors.

The sample consisted of CD8+ T cells from PBMCs. The TCR sequence derives from a human donor in good health (CMV status not recorded). Some clones in this sample may be carry-over from other donors' samples. This chain joins TRBV29-1 to TRBJ2-6; the D gene is possibly TRBD1 or TRBD2, with 5 bases matching each. The bases read TGCAGCGTTTTTGGGACGTCTGGGGCCAACGTCCTGACTTTC. The translation is CSVFGTSGANVLTF.